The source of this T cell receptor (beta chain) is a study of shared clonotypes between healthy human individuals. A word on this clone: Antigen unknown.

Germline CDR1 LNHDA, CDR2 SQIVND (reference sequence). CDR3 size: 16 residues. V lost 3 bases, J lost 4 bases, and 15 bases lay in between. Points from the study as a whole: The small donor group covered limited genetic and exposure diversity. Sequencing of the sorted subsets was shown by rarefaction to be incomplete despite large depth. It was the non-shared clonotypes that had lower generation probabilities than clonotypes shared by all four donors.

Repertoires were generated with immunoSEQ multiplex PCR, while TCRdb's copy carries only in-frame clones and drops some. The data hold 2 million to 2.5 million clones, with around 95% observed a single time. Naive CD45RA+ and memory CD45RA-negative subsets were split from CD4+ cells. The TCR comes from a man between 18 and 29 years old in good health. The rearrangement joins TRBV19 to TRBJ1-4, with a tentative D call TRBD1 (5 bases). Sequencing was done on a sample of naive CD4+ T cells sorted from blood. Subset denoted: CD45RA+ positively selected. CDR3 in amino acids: CASSMEGRRNNEKLFF. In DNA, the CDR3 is TGTGCCAGTAGTATGGAGGGACGGCGGAATAATGAAAAACTGTTTTTT.